This T cell receptor (beta chain) was identified in a study of T cell clones after liver transplantation. Study details: A pre-transplant mixed lymphocyte reaction with TCRbeta sequencing defined graft-donor-reactive clones followed in post-transplant blood. Subjects received no induction therapy and standard immunosuppression until randomization at 12-24 months post-transplant.

Sorting of unstimulated PBMCs yielded separate CD3+CD4+ and CD3+CD8+ fractions. TCRdb's copy holds only in-frame clones and misses some; the assay was immunoSEQ multiplex PCR. The sample contains some 57,000 clones, 60% to 80% of which appear only once. Trimming at V came to 5 bases and at J to 7 bases, leaving 8 bases not matched to a gene. The CDR3 consists of 15 residues. Germline assignment: CDR1 LNHDA and CDR2 SQIVND (reference sequence). This sequence joins TRBV19 and TRBJ2-1; TRBD1 matches at 10 bases. The receptor's source is a human patient who received a liver transplant. Some T cells may be transferred from the graft donor. The material sequenced was CD4+ T cells from blood, taken at the 22-month timepoint. CDR3 protein: CASSDGTGVPNEQFF. In nucleotides, the CDR3 is TGTGCCAGTAGTGATGGGACAGGGGTTCCGAATGAGCAGTTCTTC. The whole variable domain, filled in from reference TRBV19 and TRBJ2-1, reads DGGITQSPKYLFRKEGQNVTLSCEQNLNHDAMYWYRQDPGQGLRLIYYSQIVNDFQKGDIAEGYSVSREKKESFPLTVTSAQKNPTAFYLCASSDGTGVPNEQFFGPGTRLTVL.